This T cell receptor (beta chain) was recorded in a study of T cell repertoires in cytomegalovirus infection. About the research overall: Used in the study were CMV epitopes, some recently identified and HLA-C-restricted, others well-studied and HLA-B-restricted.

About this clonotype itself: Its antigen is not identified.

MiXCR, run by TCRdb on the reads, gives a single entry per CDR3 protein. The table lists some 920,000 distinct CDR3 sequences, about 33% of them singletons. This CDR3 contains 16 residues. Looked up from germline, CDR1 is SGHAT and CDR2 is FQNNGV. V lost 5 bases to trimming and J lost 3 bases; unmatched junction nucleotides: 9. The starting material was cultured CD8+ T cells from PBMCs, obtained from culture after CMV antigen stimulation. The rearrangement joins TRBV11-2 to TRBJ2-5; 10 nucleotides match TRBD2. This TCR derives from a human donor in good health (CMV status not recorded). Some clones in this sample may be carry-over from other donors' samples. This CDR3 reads CASSPAGTSDEETQYF. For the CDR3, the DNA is TGTGCCAGCAGCCCAGCGGGGACTAGCGATGAAGAGACCCAGTACTTC.